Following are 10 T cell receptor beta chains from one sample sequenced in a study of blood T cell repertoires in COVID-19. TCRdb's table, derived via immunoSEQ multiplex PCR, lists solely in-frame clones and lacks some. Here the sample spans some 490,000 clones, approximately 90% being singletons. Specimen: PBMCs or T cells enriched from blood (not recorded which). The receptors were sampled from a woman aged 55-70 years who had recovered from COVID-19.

CDR3 DNA sequence: TGCGCCAGCAGCTTGGAAGGGACAGGGGCGTTGTATGAGCAGTTCTTC. Its translation is CASSLEGTGALYEQFF. This chain links TRBV5-1 with TRBJ2-1, with TRBD1 matching over 10 bases. Germline values: CDR1 SGHRS, CDR2 YFSETQ. With V trimmed by 0 bases and J by 8 bases, 8 bases remained unmatched. This CDR3 contains 16 residues.

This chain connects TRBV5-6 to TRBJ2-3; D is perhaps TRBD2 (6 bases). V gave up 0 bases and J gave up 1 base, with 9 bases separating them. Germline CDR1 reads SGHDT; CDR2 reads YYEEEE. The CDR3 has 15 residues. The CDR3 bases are TGTGCCAGCAGCTTGGGCGGGGTGGGCACAGATACGCAGTATTTT. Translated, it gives CASSLGGVGTDTQYF.

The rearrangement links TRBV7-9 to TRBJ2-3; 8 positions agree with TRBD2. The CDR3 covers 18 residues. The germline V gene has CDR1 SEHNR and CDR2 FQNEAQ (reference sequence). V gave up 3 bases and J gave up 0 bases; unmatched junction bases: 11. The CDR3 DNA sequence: TGTGCCAGCAGCTTGAAGCAGCGGGGGAGGTCTAGCACAGATACGCAGTATTTT. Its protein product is CASSLKQRGRSSTDTQYF.

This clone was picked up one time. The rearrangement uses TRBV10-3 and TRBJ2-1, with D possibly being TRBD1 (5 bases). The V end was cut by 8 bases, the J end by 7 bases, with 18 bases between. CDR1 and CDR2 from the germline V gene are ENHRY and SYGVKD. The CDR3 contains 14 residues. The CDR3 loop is CAIQAQGRRNEQFF. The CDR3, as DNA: TGTGCCATCCAGGCGCAGGGCCGGCGGAATGAGCAGTTCTTC.

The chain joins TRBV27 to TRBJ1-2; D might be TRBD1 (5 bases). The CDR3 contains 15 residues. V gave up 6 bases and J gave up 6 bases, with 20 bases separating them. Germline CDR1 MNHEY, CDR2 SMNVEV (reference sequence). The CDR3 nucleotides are TGTGCCAGCAGACCCGGGGGTCTGGGTGGCAATGGCTACACCTTC. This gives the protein CASRPGGLGGNGYTF.

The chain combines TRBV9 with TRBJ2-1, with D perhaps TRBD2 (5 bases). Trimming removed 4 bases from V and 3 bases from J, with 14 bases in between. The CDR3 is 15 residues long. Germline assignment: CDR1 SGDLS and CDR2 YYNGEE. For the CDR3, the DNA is TGTGCCAGCAGCCTCGGGGTGAGGGTCTACAATGAGCAGTTCTTC. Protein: CASSLGVRVYNEQFF.

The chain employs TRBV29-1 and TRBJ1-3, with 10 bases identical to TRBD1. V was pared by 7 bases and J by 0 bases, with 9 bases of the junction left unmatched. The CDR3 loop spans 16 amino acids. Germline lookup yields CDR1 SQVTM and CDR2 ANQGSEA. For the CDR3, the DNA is TGCAGCGCAGGGACAGGGGCCCTATCCTCTGGAAACACCATATATTTT. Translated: CSAGTGALSSGNTIYF.

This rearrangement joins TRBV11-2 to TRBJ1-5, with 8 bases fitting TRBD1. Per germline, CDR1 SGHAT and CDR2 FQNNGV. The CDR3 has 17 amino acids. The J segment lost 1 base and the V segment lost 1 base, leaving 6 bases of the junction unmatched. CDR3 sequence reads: CASSLVWTGTSNQPQHF. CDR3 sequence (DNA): TGTGCCAGCAGCTTAGTATGGACAGGGACCAGCAATCAGCCCCAGCATTTT.

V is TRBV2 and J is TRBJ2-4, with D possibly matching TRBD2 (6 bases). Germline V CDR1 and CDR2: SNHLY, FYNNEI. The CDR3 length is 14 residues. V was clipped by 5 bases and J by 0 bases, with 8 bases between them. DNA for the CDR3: TGTGCCAGCAGTTCGGGACTAGCCAAAAACATTCAGTACTTC. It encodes CASSSGLAKNIQYF.

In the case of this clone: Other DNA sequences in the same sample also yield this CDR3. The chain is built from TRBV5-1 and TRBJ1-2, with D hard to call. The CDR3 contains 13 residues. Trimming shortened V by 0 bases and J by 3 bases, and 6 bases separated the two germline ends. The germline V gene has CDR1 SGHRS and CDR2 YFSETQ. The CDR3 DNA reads TGCGCCAGCAGCTTGGAAGGAGACTATGGCTACACCTTC. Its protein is CASSLEGDYGYTF.